The source of this TCR beta chain is a study of T cells after yellow fever vaccination (dated by TCRdb to about 2019). Regarding the study in general: The SMART-Seq v4 Ultra Low Input RNA kit was used to prepare libraries from fractions with low cell numbers. Two healthy male donors, one aged 18 to 30 and one aged 30 to 40 years, made up the cohort. To follow T-cell clones before and after both primary and booster YFV17D yellow fever vaccination, bulk TCR alpha and beta repertoires underwent longitudinal sequencing. Blood samples were taken at several timepoints before and after primary and secondary immunization, and bulk PBMC replicates and cell subsets were isolated. The research as a whole found: The secondary T-cell response was weaker than the primary response but faster, peaking on day 5 instead of day 15. Computational filtering was needed because FACS-sorted repertoires could contain abundant contaminating clonotypes from the bulk population. Most clones expanded after primary vaccination (96% of CD4 and around 89% of CD8) were re-detected after the booster, suggesting that broad memory maintenance occurred. Because only a couple of donors were included in the study, the extent to which the findings can be generalized is limited. A small fraction of clonotypes appeared in both the CD4 and CD8 compartments, likely as a result of convergent recombination.

Reading the label with the study, this specimen's treatment or condition is: live attenuated yellow fever vaccine strain. Two biological replicates of bulk PBMCs were collected at each blood-draw timepoint. A standard Ficoll-Paque protocol was used to isolate PBMCs from peripheral blood. TriZol was used to extract RNA from bulk PBMCs, CD4 and CD8 fractions, and dextramer-positive and dextramer-negative fractions. Notes on this clonotype: It has no known antigen specificity. The input lacks base qualities; no much larger clone sits a single base away.

TCR cDNA was synthesized by 5'RACE template switching, which introduced a universal primer site and unique molecular identifiers. Priming for cDNA synthesis came from both the TCR alpha and TCR beta constant segments. Two PCR steps were used to amplify libraries, with sample barcodes and sequencing adapters being added in the second step. Sequencing of libraries was done on Illumina HiSeq 2500 (2x100 bp) or NovaSeq (2x150 bp). The study's processing was this. MIGEC was used to demultiplex reads and collapse the reads into UMI consensus sequences, and MiXCR was used for V(D)J alignment. Using edgeR on replicate PBMC samples, clonotypes were called vaccine-responding if FDR was below 0.01 and the log2 fold change was above 5 up to day 15. CD4 or CD8 identity was assigned to each bulk clonotype according to whether the clonotype was present at higher abundance in the sequenced CD4 repertoire or the sequenced CD8 repertoire. The public reads were quality trimmed at Q25 with fastp and then assembled into clones with MiXCR by TCRdb, keeping productive beta chains. CDR3 protein sequences are deduplicated, and each keeps its most common genes and DNA. None of the V and J calls come from the authors' own analysis; TCRdb made them. In this sample the table shows approximately 600,000 distinct CDR3 sequences, over 9% of which occur a single time. The top ten hold about 15% of the sample.

V is cut by 6 bases and J by 1 base, and the space between the germline ends is 12 bases. The CDR3 measures 14 amino acids from cysteine to phenylalanine. This entry keeps only the CDR3 DNA: 42 bases, framed from base 1. The starting material was PBMCs, obtained on the day of the yellow fever booster vaccination. This TCR was recovered from a man in his thirties or forties who received the YFV17D yellow fever vaccine. The V and J segments used are TRBV12-3 or TRBV12-4 and TRBJ1-1, with the D gene not clear enough to name. The CDR3 sequence is CASRRAVTNTEAFF. In nucleotide form, the sequence is TGTGCCAGCAGGCGAGCTGTAACGAACACTGAAGCTTTCTTT.